This T cell receptor (beta chain) was observed in a study of shared clonotypes between healthy human individuals. CDR3 length equals 17 residues. The V and J ends lost 3 bases and 6 bases, in that order; junction bases with no gene match: 11. Germline V gives CDR1 LNHNV, CDR2 YYDKDF (reference sequence). Assay: immunoSEQ multiplex PCR; the TCRdb copy retains only in-frame clones and omits some. This table holds around 2.1 million clones, about 92% found once. Terminally differentiated effector memory CD45RA+ cells were excluded from the naive CD8 cells, which were CD45RO-negative and positively selected for CCR7.

This receptor was identified in a man between 18 and 29 years old in good health. Some clones in this sample may be carry-over from other donors' samples. Sequenced: naive CD8+ T cells from PBMCs. V gene TRBV15 combines with J gene TRBJ2-2; 9 positions match TRBD2. CDR3 DNA sequence: TGTGCCACCAGCAGCCCAGGACGCGGGAGGGCCCCCGGGGAGCTGTTTTTT. Protein sequence: CATSSPGRGRAPGELFF.